One sample yielded the 32 T cell receptor beta chains listed below, sequenced in a study of cytomegalovirus exposure and HLA in healthy donors. The PCR contained 60 Vbeta and 13 Jbeta primers. Produced via immunoSEQ multiplex PCR; TCRdb's table is partial and in-frame only. The table shows 60,000 to 75,000 clones, with under 85% occurring only once. The specimen was PBMCs. The receptors shown here come from a woman in her fifties or sixties in good health and CMV-seropositive.

In DNA, the CDR3 is TGTGCCAGCAGCGACAGGGGGCGAACTGAAGCTTTCTTT. As protein: CASSDRGRTEAFF. The chain joins TRBV6-1 to TRBJ1-1, with 10 nucleotides matching TRBD1. Germline V gene sequence: CDR1 MNHNS, CDR2 SASEGT. This CDR3 comprises 13 residues. V was pared by 6 bases and J by 5 bases, with 3 bases of the junction left unmatched.

This clone was recorded a few times. This chain connects TRBV6-5 to TRBJ2-2, with D possibly TRBD1 on 5 matching bases. This CDR3 has 12 amino acids. Trimming stripped 2 bases from V and 10 bases from J, with 8 bases between. Germline CDR1 reads MNHEY; CDR2 reads SVGAGI. CDR3: CASSYDSEELFF. The CDR3 DNA is TGTGCCAGCAGTTACGACAGTGAGGAGCTGTTTTTT.

V is TRBV5-1 and J is TRBJ1-5; possibly TRBD1 for D (5 bases). V gave up 4 bases and J gave up 4 bases, with 15 bases separating them. Germline V CDR1 and CDR2: SGHRS, YFSETQ. The CDR3 length is 15 residues. As DNA, the CDR3 is TGCGCCAGCAGCCCCGGGGGTGAGTTTAATCAGCCCCAGCATTTT. It encodes CASSPGGEFNQPQHF. Looking up the rest from reference TRBV5-1 and TRBJ1-5 gives the full variable domain: KAGVTQTPRYLIKTRGQQVTLSCSPISGHRSVSWYQQTPGQGLQFLFEYFSETQRNKGNFPGRFSGRQFSNSRSEMNVSTLELGDSALYLCASSPGGEFNQPQHFGDGTRLSIL.

This chain links TRBV5-1 with TRBJ2-6; 7 bases match TRBD2. Looked up from germline, CDR1 is SGHRS and CDR2 is YFSETQ. The CDR3 contains 15 residues. Losses at the gene ends were 4 bases for V and 2 bases for J; bases not matched to a gene: 3. CDR3: CASSHGLAGANVLTF. CDR3 DNA sequence: TGCGCCAGCAGCCATGGACTAGCTGGGGCCAACGTCCTGACTTTC.

This clone was counted between two and nine times. Because the CDR3 is missing its conserved closing phenylalanine or tryptophan, this is likely a read error. The chain carries TRBV9 and TRBJ2-3; D may be TRBD1 (5 bases). The germline V and J ends were trimmed by 0 bases and 5 bases, with 16 bases remaining between them. The CDR3 is 16 residues long. Germline lookup yields CDR1 SGDLS and CDR2 YYNGEE. For the CDR3, the DNA is TGTGCCAGCAGCGTAGGGGGCAGGGCGGTTAAAGATACGCAGTATGTT. It translates to CASSVGGRAVKDTQYV.

The rearrangement links TRBV25-1 to TRBJ1-6, with D possibly being TRBD1 (5 bases). Looked up from germline, CDR1 is MGHDK and CDR2 is SYGVNS. There are 13 residues in the CDR3. V was pared by 3 bases and J by 9 bases, with 9 bases between. The CDR3 DNA is TGTGCCAGCAGTGACAGGGCACGTTCACCCCTCCACTTT. This translates into CASSDRARSPLHF.

The chain links TRBV5-4 to TRBJ2-7; D gene uncertain. Per the germline V gene, CDR1 is SGHNT and CDR2 is YYREEE (reference sequence). Trimming took off 4 bases at V and 1 base at J, with 3 bases between the two ends. The CDR3 spans 11 residues. This CDR3 is CASSPSYEQYF. In nucleotides, the CDR3 is TGTGCCAGCAGCCCTTCCTACGAGCAGTACTTC. The full variable domain, completed using reference TRBV5-4 and TRBJ2-7, is ETGVTQSPTHLIKTRGQQVTLRCSSQSGHNTVSWYQQALGQGPQFIFQYYREEENGRGNFPPRFSGLQFPNYSSELNVNALELDDSALYLCASSPSYEQYFGPGTRLTVT.

This clone was observed a handful of times. The gene calls are TRBV6-5 and TRBJ1-2; D is unclear. V shed 6 bases and J shed 4 bases, with 12 bases lying between them. Germline lookup yields CDR1 MNHEY and CDR2 SVGAGI. CDR3 length: 13 amino acids. The chain's CDR3 is CASRLEGGYGYTF. DNA of the CDR3: TGTGCCAGCAGACTCGAAGGAGGCTATGGCTACACCTTC.

In DNA, the CDR3 is TGTGCCTGGGCTAATACTCCGAGCTCCTACGAGCAGTACTTC. Translation gives CAWANTPSSYEQYF. The V and J genes are TRBV30 and TRBJ2-7; D is unclear. The germline V gene encodes CDR1 GTSNPN and CDR2 SVGIG (reference sequence). This CDR3 region has 14 residues. V was trimmed by 5 bases and J by 0 bases, leaving 14 bases between them. Together with reference TRBV30 and TRBJ2-7, the CDR3 gives the full variable domain: SQTIHQWPATLVQPVGSPLSLECTVEGTSNPNLYWYRQAAGRGLQLLFYSVGIGQISSEVPQNLSASRPQDRQFILSSKKLLLSDSGFYLCAWANTPSSYEQYFGPGTRLTVT.

The rearrangement uses TRBV2 and TRBJ1-3; 7 bases match TRBD1. Germline V gene lookup returns CDR1 SNHLY and CDR2 FYNNEI. The V and J ends lost 6 bases and 3 bases, in that order; junction bases with no gene match: 8. The CDR3 extends over 15 amino acids. The CDR3 loop is CASRLDRKIGNTIYF. The DNA for the CDR3 is TGTGCCAGCAGATTGGACAGGAAGATTGGAAACACCATATATTTT. The variable domain in full, completed from reference TRBV2 and TRBJ1-3, reads EPEVTQTPSHQVTQMGQEVILRCVPISNHLYFYWYRQILGQKVEFLVSFYNNEISEKSEIFDDQFSVERPDGSNFTLKIRSTKLEDSAMYFCASRLDRKIGNTIYFGEGSWLTVV.

This clone was seen a few times. The chain combines TRBV6-1 with TRBJ2-5; tentatively, D is TRBD2 (5 bases). Germline V lookup: CDR1 MNHNS, CDR2 SASEGT. The CDR3 covers 15 residues. V lost 1 base and J lost 2, with 11 bases in between. The DNA for the CDR3 is TGTGCCAGCAGTGAAGGTGGACTCACGCAAGAGACCCAGTACTTC. Amino acid sequence: CASSEGGLTQETQYF.

V and J are TRBV29-1 and TRBJ2-7, with TRBD2 matching over 15 bases. CDR1 and CDR2 (germline): SQVTM, ANQGSEA. The CDR3 covers 15 residues. After removal of 4 bases from V and 4 bases from J, the junction contained 5 bases not matched to a gene. The DNA of the CDR3 is TGCAGCGTTGGGACTAGCGGGAGGGCGATATACGAGCAGTACTTC. It translates to CSVGTSGRAIYEQYF.

The V and J genes are TRBV7-9 and TRBJ1-1, with D unclear. V was pared by 6 bases and J by 8 bases, with 10 bases between. The germline V gene has CDR1 SEHNR and CDR2 FQNEAQ (reference sequence). CDR3 length equals 11 residues. The CDR3, as DNA: TGTGCCAGCAGTTCCACTACAGAAGCTTTCTTT. Translated, it gives CASSSTTEAFF. Together with reference TRBV7-9 and TRBJ1-1, the CDR3 gives the full variable domain: DTGVSQNPRHKITKRGQNVTFRCDPISEHNRLYWYRQTLGQGPEFLTYFQNEAQLEKSRLLSDRFSAERPKGSFSTLEIQRTEQGDSAMYLCASSSTTEAFFGQGTRLTVV.

The rearrangement uses TRBV30 and TRBJ1-1; D unclear. The CDR3 length is 11 residues. Germline-derived CDR1 and CDR2 are GTSNPN and SVGIG (reference sequence). V was pared by 4 bases and J by 7 bases, with 10 bases between. This CDR3 is CAWNRDFEAFF. The CDR3 DNA reads TGTGCCTGGAACCGAGACTTTGAAGCTTTCTTT. Filled out from reference TRBV30 and TRBJ1-1, the complete variable domain reads SQTIHQWPATLVQPVGSPLSLECTVEGTSNPNLYWYRQAAGRGLQLLFYSVGIGQISSEVPQNLSASRPQDRQFILSSKKLLLSDSGFYLCAWNRDFEAFFGQGTRLTVV.

This rearrangement joins TRBV4-1 to TRBJ1-1, with D perhaps TRBD1 (5 bases). V lost 3 bases and J 7 bases, leaving 21 bases between the germline ends. CDR3 length: 16 amino acids. Germline V CDR1 and CDR2: MGHRA, YSYEKL. The CDR3 region has the DNA TGCGCCAGCAGCCACATTCAACCGGGACTGACGGGTGAAGCTTTCTTT. It encodes CASSHIQPGLTGEAFF.

This chain uses TRBV7-3 with TRBJ2-3; a possible D gene is TRBD1 (6 bases). This CDR3 comprises 17 residues. Germline CDR1 is SGHTA and CDR2 is FQGTGA. Deletions cut 3 bases from V and 4 bases from J, with 20 bases between. The CDR3 here is CASSFGTILGGSDTQYF. The CDR3 DNA is TGTGCCAGCAGCTTTGGGACAATCTTAGGAGGTTCAGATACGCAGTATTTT.

The chain recombines TRBV6-5 with TRBJ1-5, with 9 bases that match TRBD1. This CDR3 has 14 residues. Per germline, CDR1 MNHEY and CDR2 SVGAGI. Unmatched junction bases numbered 1, after V lost 6 bases and J lost 1 base. CDR3 nucleotide sequence: TGTGCCAGCAGGACAGGGGGAAGCAATCAGCCCCAGCATTTT. This codes for CASRTGGSNQPQHF.

CDR3 loop: CASSLAGLDTQYF. CDR3 DNA sequence: TGTGCCAGCAGCTTAGCGGGGCTAGATACGCAGTATTTT. The chain joins TRBV7-8 to TRBJ2-3; D is possibly TRBD1 (5 bases). The V and J ends lost 0 bases and 5 bases respectively, with 6 bases between them. The CDR3 is 13 residues long. Germline CDR1 reads SGHVS; CDR2 reads FQNEAQ.

V and J are TRBV29-1 and TRBJ1-4; the match to TRBD1 covers 9 bases. The CDR3 has 15 amino acids. V lost 7 bases, J lost 3 bases, and 9 bases stayed unmatched. Germline CDR1 SQVTM, CDR2 ANQGSEA. The chain's CDR3 is CSAGTGSMANEKLFF. In DNA, the CDR3 is TGCAGCGCCGGGACAGGGTCTATGGCTAATGAAAAACTGTTTTTT.

The chain combines TRBV6-6 with TRBJ1-5; D is undetermined. The V and J ends lost 2 bases and 5 bases respectively, with 10 bases between them. The V gene's germline CDR1 is MNHNY and CDR2 SVGAGI (reference sequence). CDR3 length: 14 residues. CDR3 nucleotide sequence: TGTGCCAGCAGTTACAACGGGGTGGATCAGCCCCAGCATTTT. Encoded protein: CASSYNGVDQPQHF.

The gene calls are TRBV19 and TRBJ2-2; D possibly corresponds to TRBD2 (6 bases). In germline, CDR1 is LNHDA, CDR2 SQIVND (reference sequence). Deletions cut 3 bases from V and 5 bases from J, with 16 bases between. CDR3 length equals 16 residues. CDR3 residues: CASSIGDFIPTGELFF. The CDR3 DNA sequence: TGTGCCAGTAGTATTGGGGACTTTATCCCAACCGGGGAGCTGTTTTTT.

The gene calls are TRBV6-1 and TRBJ1-5; D uncertain. Germline CDR1 is MNHNS and CDR2 is SASEGT. This CDR3 has 12 amino acids. V lost 5 bases to trimming and J lost 3 bases, with 5 bases between them. The CDR3: CASSNTNQPQHF. In nucleotides, the CDR3 is TGTGCCAGCAGTAACACCAATCAGCCCCAGCATTTT.

This clone came up a few times. This chain links TRBV6-5 with TRBJ2-5; 7 bases agree with TRBD1. After removal of 6 bases from V and 3 bases from J, the junction contained 7 bases not matched to a gene. Germline V gene data show CDR1 as MNHEY and CDR2 as SVGAGI. The CDR3 spans 14 residues. CDR3 residues: CASRIRQGKETQYF. CDR3 nucleotide sequence: TGTGCCAGCAGAATACGACAGGGCAAAGAGACCCAGTACTTC.

The chain joins TRBV7-8 to TRBJ2-3; D may be TRBD1 (6 bases). Germline lookup yields CDR1 SGHVS and CDR2 FQNEAQ. This CDR3 comprises 16 residues. V was trimmed by 5 bases and J by 2 bases, leaving 17 bases between them. The CDR3 sequence: CASSPRDNRVTDTQYF. In DNA, the CDR3 is TGTGCCAGCAGCCCCAGGGACAATAGGGTCACAGATACGCAGTATTTT.

This clone occurred a few times. The rearrangement joins TRBV5-4 to TRBJ1-4, with D unclear. Germline values: CDR1 SGHNT, CDR2 YYREEE (reference sequence). The CDR3 length is 13 residues. The V end lost 3 bases, the J end lost 3 bases, and 6 bases lay between the germline ends. The CDR3 DNA reads TGTGCCAGCAGCTCCAGTTCTAATGAAAAACTGTTTTTT. Amino acids: CASSSSSNEKLFF.

This clone was seen a few times. The chain uses TRBV4-2 and TRBJ1-6, with D perhaps TRBD1 (5 bases). Trimming removed 0 bases at V and 9 bases at J, with 15 bases between. Germline V gene sequence: CDR1 LGHNA, CDR2 YNFKEQ. The CDR3 covers 16 residues. CDR3 nucleotide sequence: TGTGCCAGCAGCCAAGATATGGCTCAGGGACTTTCACCCCTCCACTTT. It specifies CASSQDMAQGLSPLHF.

V is TRBV12-5 and J is TRBJ1-3, with 8 bases lining up with TRBD1. The CDR3 runs 16 residues. V gave up 5 bases and J gave up 0 bases; unmatched junction bases: 6. Germline CDR1 LGHNT, CDR2 FRNRAP. CDR3 region: CASGIGQGHSGNTIYF. The CDR3, as DNA: TGTGCTAGTGGTATCGGACAGGGTCACTCTGGAAACACCATATATTTT.

The chain joins TRBV7-2 to TRBJ2-7, with D perhaps matching TRBD2 (6 bases). Germline V gives CDR1 SGHTA, CDR2 FQGNSA. Trimming removed 0 bases from V and 6 bases from J, with 12 bases in between. The CDR3 sequence is 14 residues long. CDR3 sequence reads: CASSLASGRSEQYF. In nucleotides, the CDR3 is TGTGCCAGCAGCTTAGCTAGCGGAAGAAGCGAGCAGTACTTC. The full variable domain, its missing parts supplied by reference TRBV7-2 and TRBJ2-7, is GAGVSQSPSNKVTEKGKDVELRCDPISGHTALYWYRQSLGQGLEFLIYFQGNSAPDKSGLPSDRFSAERTGGSVSTLTIQRTQQEDSAVYLCASSLASGRSEQYFGPGTRLTVT.

V usage is TRBV19 and J usage is TRBJ1-5; maybe TRBD1 (6 bases). Germline V CDR1 and CDR2: LNHDA, SQIVND (reference sequence). V lost 11 bases, J lost 0 bases, and 14 bases lay in between. The CDR3 is made up of 14 amino acids. Written as DNA, the CDR3 is TGTGCCCGTGGGGGCAGTTCTAGCAATCAGCCCCAGCATTTT. This translates into CARGGSSSNQPQHF.

The chain couples TRBV7-6 to TRBJ2-7, with 7 positions matching TRBD2. CDR3 length equals 13 residues. The V segment lost 2 bases and the J segment 6 bases; nucleotides outside the gene matches: 4. Germline lookup yields CDR1 SGHVS and CDR2 FNYEAQ. CDR3: CASSLLGRGEQYF. The CDR3 DNA sequence: TGTGCCAGCAGCTTACTAGGGAGGGGCGAGCAGTACTTC. Full variable domain (outside the CDR3, taken from reference TRBV7-6 and TRBJ2-7): GAGVSQSPRYKVTKRGQDVALRCDPISGHVSLYWYRQALGQGPEFLTYFNYEAQQDKSGLPNDRFSAERPEGSISTLTIQRTEQRDSAMYRCASSLLGRGEQYFGPGTRLTVT.

V gene TRBV7-9 combines with J gene TRBJ2-5, with D maybe TRBD2 (5 bases). The CDR3 totals 12 residues. Deletions cut 5 bases from V and 5 bases from J, with 9 bases between. Germline V gene sequence: CDR1 SEHNR, CDR2 FQNEAQ (reference sequence). CDR3 nucleotide sequence: TGTGCCAGCAGCCCCTCGGGGGAGACCCAGTACTTC. Its translation is CASSPSGETQYF.

This sequence joins TRBV4-1 and TRBJ2-3; 7 nucleotides line up with TRBD1. The V and J ends lost 2 bases and 3 bases, in that order; junction bases with no gene match: 5. Looked up from germline, CDR1 is MGHRA and CDR2 is YSYEKL. The CDR3 has 15 residues. The DNA of the CDR3 is TGCGCCAGCAGCCAAAGACAGGGAAGGACAGATACGCAGTATTTT. Encoded protein: CASSQRQGRTDTQYF.